The 5 T cell receptor beta chains below come from one sample, sequenced in a study of blood T cell repertoires in COVID-19. Libraries were prepared by immunoSEQ multiplex PCR; TCRdb keeps only in-frame clonotypes and omits some of them. The sample includes 100,000 to 150,000 clones, around 87% of them seen just once. Sequencing was carried out using peripheral blood. These receptors came from a man in his 70s with active COVID-19.

The chain has TRBV12-5 and TRBJ2-5, with D possibly TRBD2 on 6 matching bases. The CDR3 spans 13 residues. Germline V lookup: CDR1 LGHNT, CDR2 FRNRAP. Deletions cut 3 bases from V and 5 bases from J, with 10 bases between. The CDR3, as DNA: TGTGCTAGTGGTTTCGGGGGTCGTGAGACCCAGTACTTC. Its protein product is CASGFGGRETQYF.

The chain combines TRBV5-1 with TRBJ1-5; TRBD1 aligns across 10 bases. From germline, CDR1 is SGHRS and CDR2 YFSETQ. The CDR3 contains 15 residues. V gave up 0 bases and J gave up 7 bases; unmatched junction bases: 4. The CDR3 loop reads CASSLGGTGDQPQHF. CDR3 nucleotide sequence: TGCGCCAGCAGCTTGGGGGGGACAGGGGACCAGCCCCAGCATTTT. Full variable domain (remainder filled in from reference TRBV5-1 and TRBJ1-5): KAGVTQTPRYLIKTRGQQVTLSCSPISGHRSVSWYQQTPGQGLQFLFEYFSETQRNKGNFPGRFSGRQFSNSRSEMNVSTLELGDSALYLCASSLGGTGDQPQHFGDGTRLSIL.

The V gene is TRBV3-1 (or the pseudogene TRBV3-2), the J gene TRBJ1-2; the D is unclear. Germline CDR1 reads LGHDT; CDR2 reads YNNKEL (reference sequence). Between the trimmed V and J ends, which lost 0 bases and 8 bases, there was a span of 13 bases. This CDR3 comprises 14 residues. As DNA, the CDR3 is TGTGCCAGCAGCCAAGAAAGAAGTGGTGGCGGCTACACCTTC. Protein sequence: CASSQERSGGGYTF.

The chain has TRBV7-3 and TRBJ2-1, with TRBD2 identical over 8 bases. The CDR3 runs to 14 residues. Germline CDR1 and CDR2: SGHTA and FQGTGA. J gave up 9 bases and V 1 base, and 5 bases lay outside the gene matches. The CDR3 loop reads CASSLMAGGAEQFF. CDR3 sequence (DNA): TGTGCCAGCAGCTTAATGGCGGGAGGTGCTGAGCAGTTCTTC. The whole variable domain, remainder taken from reference TRBV7-3 and TRBJ2-1, is GAGVSQTPSNKVTEKGKYVELRCDPISGHTALYWYRQSLGQGPEFLIYFQGTGAADDSGLPNDRFFAVRPEGSVSTLKIQRTERGDSAVYLCASSLMAGGAEQFFGPGTRLTVL.

The V call is TRBV27, the J call TRBJ1-6, with D maybe TRBD1 (5 bases). The V and J ends lost 8 bases and 10 bases respectively, with 21 bases between them. Germline V lookup: CDR1 MNHEY, CDR2 SMNVEV (reference sequence). This CDR3 is 15 amino acids long. The CDR3 is CASPRLGGVASPLHF. The CDR3 DNA follows: TGTGCCAGCCCCCGTCTCGGAGGGGTGGCATCACCCCTCCACTTT.